The 17 T cell receptor beta chains listed next were all sequenced from one sample in a study of blood T cell repertoires in COVID-19. Clones were read by immunoSEQ multiplex PCR, and TCRdb kept only the in-frame ones, dropping some. Of around 100,000 clones listed, 75% to 90% are singletons. Sequenced sample: peripheral blood. These receptors all stem from a human donor in a cohort sampled during active or convalescent COVID-19.

V and J are TRBV4-3 and TRBJ1-1; TRBD1 matches at 9 bases. The length of the CDR3 is 15 residues. Germline assignment: CDR1 LGHNA and CDR2 YSLEER. J was trimmed by 4 bases and V by 4 bases; bases with no gene match: 7. CDR3 coding DNA: TGCGCCAGCAGCCGGGACAGGGTCTCGACCACTGAAGCTTTCTTT. This sequence encodes CASSRDRVSTTEAFF.

The J gene is TRBJ2-1, the V gene TRBV7-2; D may be TRBD2 (6 bases). Germline CDR1 is SGHTA and CDR2 is FQGNSA. The CDR3 runs 13 residues. Trimming stripped 0 bases from V and 9 bases from J, with 9 bases between. CDR3 nucleotide sequence: TGTGCCAGCAGCTTAGCGAGGGGAGGTGAGCAGTTCTTC. Translation: CASSLARGGEQFF.

V usage is TRBV20-1 and J usage is TRBJ2-3; D remains ambiguous. Germline CDR1 and CDR2: DFQATT and SNEGSKA (reference sequence). The CDR3 is 11 amino acids. V was shortened by 5 bases and J by 6 bases, with 9 bases between the two germline ends. Written as DNA, the CDR3 is TGCAGTGCTGGGCCCGGCGATACGCAGTATTTT. Its translation: CSAGPGDTQYF.

This clone was found once. The rearrangement joins TRBV5-8 to TRBJ1-2, with D perhaps matching TRBD1 (5 bases). Trimming stripped 0 bases from V and 4 bases from J, with 19 bases between. The CDR3 has 17 residues. From germline, CDR1 is SGHTS and CDR2 YDEGEE. CDR3 sequence: CASSLDLGGTALYGYTF. Written as DNA, the CDR3 is TGTGCCAGCAGCTTGGATCTCGGGGGGACGGCTCTCTATGGCTACACCTTC.

The chain combines TRBV19 with TRBJ1-3; the D is unclear. Per germline, CDR1 LNHDA and CDR2 SQIVND (reference sequence). The length of the CDR3 is 16 residues. With 4 bases removed from V and 0 bases from J, the gap between germline ends came to 13 bases. The CDR3 sequence is CASSRANPNSGNTIYF. In nucleotides, the CDR3 is TGTGCCAGTAGTAGGGCAAACCCGAACTCTGGAAACACCATATATTTT.

This clone has just a few counts. V gene TRBV29-1 combines with J gene TRBJ1-1, with a possible D match to TRBD1 (5 bases). The germline V gene encodes CDR1 SQVTM and CDR2 ANQGSEA. Trimming cost V 4 bases and J 5 bases, with 8 bases left between them. The CDR3 spans 11 residues. The CDR3 region is CSVVGRTEAFF. The CDR3 nucleotides are TGCAGCGTTGTGGGGCGGACTGAAGCTTTCTTT.

The chain employs TRBV7-9 and TRBJ1-2; 8 bases are a match to TRBD1. The CDR3 is 14 amino acids. Unmatched junction bases numbered 6, after V lost 5 bases and J lost 4 bases. Germline CDR1 is SEHNR and CDR2 is FQNEAQ (reference sequence). CDR3 coding DNA: TGTGCCAGCAGCCGGACAGGGTATGTCTATGGCTACACCTTC. This codes for CASSRTGYVYGYTF.

The gene calls are TRBV13 and TRBJ1-3; TRBD1 is a possible D gene (5 bases). V shed 4 bases and J shed 0 bases, with 10 bases lying between them. Germline V CDR1 and CDR2: PRHDT, FYEKMQ (reference sequence). This CDR3 region has 15 residues. CDR3 DNA sequence: TGTGCCAGCAGCTCAACAGGTTACTCTGGAAACACCATATATTTT. Protein product: CASSSTGYSGNTIYF.

V is TRBV7-3 and J is TRBJ1-5; D gene ambiguous. V was clipped by 1 base and J by 5 bases, with 6 bases between them. CDR3 length: 13 amino acids. The germline V gene has CDR1 SGHTA and CDR2 FQGTGA. The CDR3 DNA reads as TGTGCCAGCAGCTTAAGGCACCATCAGCCCCAGCATTTT. It specifies CASSLRHHQPQHF.

The CDR3 coding sequence is TGCGCCAGCAGCTTGTCGACAGGGGGCAATCAGCCCCAGCATTTT. It translates to CASSLSTGGNQPQHF. J is TRBJ1-5 and V is TRBV5-1; TRBD1 matches at 8 bases. CDR3 length equals 15 residues. Trimming took 1 base from V and 2 from J; bases not matched to a gene: 2. CDR1 is SGHRS, CDR2 YFSETQ, per germline.

This clone was seen a single time. The V and J genes are TRBV15 and TRBJ2-5; tentatively, D is TRBD2 (5 bases). Per germline, CDR1 LNHNV and CDR2 YYDKDF (reference sequence). Trimming left V 7 bases short and J 5 bases short, with 11 bases between. The CDR3 has 12 residues. The CDR3 reads CATNTRRETQYF. Written as DNA, the CDR3 is TGTGCCACCAACACCCGGAGGGAGACCCAGTACTTC.

This chain uses TRBV19 with TRBJ1-2; 10 nucleotides agree with TRBD1. The CDR3 runs 17 residues. Losses at the gene ends were 6 bases for V and 2 bases for J; bases not matched to a gene: 12. Germline V CDR1 and CDR2: LNHDA, SQIVND (reference sequence). CDR3 DNA sequence: TGTGCCAGTAGAGACCCCGGCGGGACAGGGGCGAACTATGGCTACACCTTC. Amino acids: CASRDPGGTGANYGYTF. The entire variable domain, with the rest obtained from reference TRBV19 and TRBJ1-2, is as follows: DGGITQSPKYLFRKEGQNVTLSCEQNLNHDAMYWYRQDPGQGLRLIYYSQIVNDFQKGDIAEGYSVSREKKESFPLTVTSAQKNPTAFYLCASRDPGGTGANYGYTFGSGTRLTVV.

This chain connects TRBV5-8 to TRBJ2-2; D is ambiguous. Deletions cut 0 bases from V and 6 bases from J, with 9 bases between. CDR1 is SGHTS and CDR2 is YDEGEE in the germline V gene. This CDR3 is 14 amino acids long. This CDR3 reads CASSLASVAGELFF. The DNA of the CDR3 is TGTGCCAGCAGCTTGGCTTCTGTAGCCGGGGAGCTGTTTTTT.

V is TRBV4-2 and J is TRBJ2-5; 7 nucleotides align to TRBD1. The length of the CDR3 is 15 residues. V lost 4 bases, J lost 5 bases, and 10 bases stayed unmatched. Germline assignment: CDR1 LGHNA and CDR2 YNFKEQ. CDR3 protein: CASSPMTGKRETQYF. For the CDR3, the DNA is TGTGCCAGCAGCCCCATGACAGGGAAAAGGGAGACCCAGTACTTC.

This chain joins TRBV6-5 and TRBJ1-6; 7 nucleotides align to TRBD1. Germline V gives CDR1 MNHEY, CDR2 SVGAGI. V lost 7 bases, J lost 5 bases, and 5 bases stayed unmatched. This CDR3 has 14 amino acids. As DNA, the CDR3 is TGTGCCAGCACCCCCGGGACAGATAATTCACCCCTCCACTTT. This gives the protein CASTPGTDNSPLHF.

The chain couples TRBV7-9 to TRBJ1-2; D not resolved. The germline gives CDR1 SEHNR, CDR2 FQNEAQ (reference sequence). Trimming removed 0 bases from V and 8 bases from J, with 10 bases in between. CDR3 length: 13 amino acids. In DNA, the CDR3 is TGTGCCAGCAGCTTAGCAGGGCGGGCCGGCTACACCTTC. Its translation: CASSLAGRAGYTF.

The gene calls are TRBV5-6 and TRBJ2-7, with a tentative D call TRBD1 (5 bases). The V and J ends lost 4 bases and 2 bases respectively, with 10 bases between them. Germline CDR1 is SGHDT and CDR2 is YYEEEE. The CDR3 length is 13 residues. The DNA of the CDR3 is TGTGCCAGCAGCCCCTGGACAACCTACGAGCAGTACTTC. This codes for CASSPWTTYEQYF.